What follows are 5 T cell receptor beta chains derived from one specimen sequenced in a study of T cell repertoires and leukemia-associated antigens. These receptors have no identified antigens. One entry per CDR3 protein, called by TCRdb with MiXCR from the 5' RACE reads. This sample yields 10,000 to 13,000 distinct CDR3 sequences, of which 40% to 45% are seen a single time; 27% belongs to the top ten. Source material: CD3+ T cells sorted from blood and cultured. These receptors were obtained from a female donor in good health.

This clonotype was detected ten times or more. The chain couples TRBV18 to TRBJ2-5; tentatively, D is TRBD2 (6 bases). Deletions cut 6 bases from V and 2 bases from J, with 13 bases between. Per germline, CDR1 KGHSH and CDR2 LQKENI. The CDR3 has 14 amino acids. The CDR3 DNA follows: TGTGCCAGCTCCGCGGGGACTGGTCAAGAGACCCAGTACTTC. Translating it yields CASSAGTGQETQYF.

In its sample, this clonotype was seen many times. The chain joins TRBV4-2 to TRBJ1-3; D remains ambiguous. CDR1 is LGHNA, CDR2 YNFKEQ, per germline. The CDR3 extends over 16 amino acids. The V and J ends lost 4 bases and 1 base respectively, with 14 bases between them. CDR3 sequence: CASSRWAGYSGNTIYF. The CDR3 DNA follows: TGTGCCAGCAGCCGTTGGGCCGGGTATTCTGGAAACACCATATATTTT.

This clonotype was observed a handful of times. The V and J genes are TRBV28 and TRBJ2-1; the match to TRBD2 covers 9 bases. This CDR3 comprises 16 residues. Trimming removed 4 bases from V and 0 bases from J; junction bases left unmatched: 4. CDR1 MDHEN and CDR2 SYDVKM come from the germline V gene. As DNA, the CDR3 is TGTGCCAGCAGTTATTTTAGCGGGAGCTCCTACAATGAGCAGTTCTTC. Protein: CASSYFSGSSYNEQFF. The whole variable domain, filled in from reference TRBV28 and TRBJ2-1, reads DVKVTQSSRYLVKRTGEKVFLECVQDMDHENMFWYRQDPGLGLRLIYFSYDVKMKEKGDIPEGYSVSREKKERFSLILESASTNQTSMYLCASSYFSGSSYNEQFFGPGTRLTVL.

This clonotype showed up many times. The chain carries TRBV7-3 and TRBJ2-3; D is unresolved. Germline V CDR1 and CDR2: SGHTA, FQGTGA. The CDR3 is made up of 14 amino acids. With 1 base removed from V and 4 bases from J, the gap between germline ends came to 9 bases. The CDR3 sequence: CASSLKGTPDTQYF. In DNA form, the CDR3 reads TGTGCCAGCAGCTTAAAGGGCACCCCAGATACGCAGTATTTT.

This rearrangement joins TRBV20-1 to TRBJ2-5; D is undetermined. Looked up from germline, CDR1 is DFQATT and CDR2 is SNEGSKA (reference sequence). The V end lost 6 bases, the J end lost 1 base, and 42 bases lay between the germline ends. The CDR3 is 23 amino acids. The CDR3 sequence is CSAIQPSGVVFVQSCNVQETQYF. The CDR3 DNA sequence: TGCAGTGCCATCCAACCTAGTGGGGTTGTTTTTGTACAAAGCTGTAACGTCCAAGAGACCCAGTACTTC.